The 10 T cell receptor beta chains presented below share a single source sample, sequenced in a study of post-analysis software for immune sequencing data. cDNA libraries of TCR beta carried unique molecular identifiers. MiXCR was run by TCRdb on the PCR reads, yielding one entry per CDR3 protein. The sample lists fewer than 550,000 distinct CDR3 sequences, 30% to 40% occurring once. Overall study findings and caveats: Patients used roughly five TRBV segments, including TRBV5-6, TRBV5-1 and TRBV20-1, more often than controls.

Their cognate antigens are unknown. The sequenced sample was blood. Receptors were obtained from a girl between 2 and 17 years old with multiple sclerosis.

This chain joins TRBV7-8 and TRBJ1-1, with D uncertain. Germline lookup yields CDR1 SGHVS and CDR2 FQNEAQ. The ends were cut back, 1 base at V and 3 bases at J, with 12 bases in the middle. This CDR3 is 15 amino acids long. The CDR3 loop reads CASSLVRVGYTEAFF. The CDR3 DNA is TGTGCCAGCAGCTTAGTTCGCGTCGGGTACACTGAAGCTTTCTTT.

The chain recombines TRBV27 with TRBJ2-7; 8 bases are a match to TRBD1. This CDR3 has 13 residues. V was clipped by 5 bases and J by 10 bases; unmatched bases: 10. The V gene's germline CDR1 is MNHEY and CDR2 SMNVEV (reference sequence). The CDR3 DNA is TGTGCCAGCAGTCCCGGACAGGGATTGCCTCAGTACTTC. Protein product: CASSPGQGLPQYF.

J is TRBJ2-1 and V is TRBV12-3 or TRBV12-4; no clear D gene. This CDR3 is 13 amino acids long. The V gene lost 7 bases and the J gene lost 10 bases, with 17 bases spanning the gap. The CDR3 DNA reads TGTGCCAGCACCGTTACTTCCTCCTACGAGCAGTTCTTC. It is translated as CASTVTSSYEQFF.

The genes are TRBV5-1 and TRBJ2-3, with TRBD2 matching over 10 bases. The length of the CDR3 is 16 residues. Germline CDR1 and CDR2: SGHRS and YFSETQ. The ends lost 4 bases at V and 4 bases at J; junction bases unmatched: 9. CDR3 residues: CASSPFTSGVADTQYF. The CDR3 region has the DNA TGCGCCAGCAGCCCCTTTACTAGCGGGGTCGCAGATACGCAGTATTTT.

This chain links TRBV28 with TRBJ2-1, with 7 nucleotides matching TRBD2. Germline CDR1 MDHEN, CDR2 SYDVKM. V dropped 9 bases and J dropped 9; count of bases not matched to a gene: 8. The CDR3 covers 12 residues. CDR3 DNA: TGTGCCAGTTCGATCGGGGGGAGTGAGCAGTTCTTC. Encoded protein: CASSIGGSEQFF.

In its sample, this clonotype was seen many times. V gene TRBV29-1 combines with J gene TRBJ2-7; tentative D call: TRBD1 (6 bases). The CDR3 sequence is 13 residues long. V shed 6 bases and J shed 3 bases, with 15 bases lying between them. Germline lookup yields CDR1 SQVTM and CDR2 ANQGSEA. The CDR3 loop is CSVGAGTLYEQYF. DNA for the CDR3: TGCAGCGTGGGGGCAGGGACCCTCTACGAGCAGTACTTC.

This clonotype has only a few counts. This CDR3 is CASRRPSDSLYGYTF. The DNA for the CDR3 is TGTGCCAGCAGGCGACCTTCAGACAGCCTCTATGGCTACACCTTC. J is TRBJ1-2 and V is TRBV6-6, with TRBD1 as a possible D gene (5 bases). The ends were cut back, 6 bases at V and 4 bases at J, with 18 bases in the middle. The CDR3 runs to 15 residues. CDR1 is MNHNY, CDR2 SVGAGI, per germline (reference sequence).

This clonotype was detected ten times or more. V and J are TRBV11-2 and TRBJ2-7; TRBD1 aligns across 8 bases. The CDR3 has 13 residues. Trimming took 0 bases from V and 12 from J; bases not matched to a gene: 7. CDR1 and CDR2 from the germline V gene are SGHAT and FQNNGV. CDR3 protein: CASSLDTDRDSYF. CDR3 in DNA: TGTGCCAGCAGCTTAGATACGGACAGGGACTCGTACTTC. The full variable domain, rest sourced from reference TRBV11-2 and TRBJ2-7, is EAGVAQSPRYKIIEKRQSVAFWCNPISGHATLYWYQQILGQGPKLLIQFQNNGVVDDSQLPKDRFSAERLKGVDSTLKIQPAKLEDSAVYLCASSLDTDRDSYFGPGTRLTVT.

The chain is built from TRBV5-1 and TRBJ2-6, with D tentatively TRBD1 or TRBD2 (7 bases each). CDR1 and CDR2 from the germline V gene are SGHRS and YFSETQ. V was shortened by 4 bases and J by 0 bases, with 14 bases between the two germline ends. The CDR3 sequence is 17 residues long. The CDR3 is CASSAGDSSSGANVLTF. The DNA of the CDR3 is TGCGCCAGCAGCGCGGGGGACAGTTCCTCTGGGGCCAACGTCCTGACTTTC.

The chain has TRBV20-1 and TRBJ2-1; 11 bases map to TRBD2. The CDR3 sequence is 17 residues long. Germline CDR1 reads DFQATT; CDR2 reads SNEGSKA (reference sequence). V shed 1 base and J 6 bases; nucleotides not matched to a gene: 11. CDR3 in amino acids: CSARGTSGSWGGNEQFF. The DNA for the CDR3 is TGCAGTGCTAGAGGGACTAGCGGGTCCTGGGGTGGCAATGAGCAGTTCTTC.